This T cell receptor beta chain stems from a study of cytomegalovirus exposure and HLA in healthy donors. V lost 5 bases to trimming and J lost 3 bases, with 11 bases between them. The CDR3 runs to 14 residues. Germline loops: CDR1 MGHRA, CDR2 YSYEKL. Some clones are missing from TCRdb's copy, which holds only in-frame ones; the method was immunoSEQ multiplex PCR. The data hold roughly 280,000 clones, with 70% to 90% observed a single time. The clonotype was recovered from a woman aged 18-29 years in good health and CMV-seronegative. The chain couples TRBV4-1 to TRBJ1-5; a possible D gene is TRBD1 (5 bases). The sample comprised PBMCs. CDR3 nucleotides: TGCGCCAGCAGCTCCCGGGGGGACAATCAGCCCCAGCATTTT. As protein: CASSSRGDNQPQHF.